This is a list of T cell receptor beta chains from one sample in a study of T-cell memory formation after mild COVID-19. Using its own MiXCR run on the 5' RACE reads, TCRdb lists one record per CDR3 protein. Among roughly 140,000 distinct CDR3 sequences listed, around 15% were seen once. The sample was PBMCs or a T cell subset sorted from them (not recorded which). These receptors all come from an adult woman who had mild COVID-19 (a few samples of this study predate the infection). Cell type and time point are not known. Both conserved end residues are part of each CDR3. Fields, in order: V gene, D gene, J gene, clone size, CDR3 protein, CDR3 DNA. The D gene is left open where the match is weak. Expanded clones get a size class; other rows say once, few or many, or leave the size out.

v_gene: TRBV7-9; d_gene: TRBD1; j_gene: TRBJ1-4; abundance: few; CDR3aa: CASSWTPGQGGEKLFF; CDR3nt: TGTGCCAGCAGCTGGACTCCGGGACAGGGGGGTGAAAAACTGTTTTTT
v_gene: TRBV29-1; d_gene: NA; j_gene: TRBJ1-1; abundance: NA; CDR3aa: CSVQEGGVAFF; CDR3nt: TGCAGCGTCCAAGAGGGGGGGGTCGCTTTCTTT
v_gene: TRBV5-1; d_gene: NA; j_gene: TRBJ1-1; abundance: many; CDR3aa: CASSLASGAGNTEAFF; CDR3nt: TGCGCCAGCAGCTTGGCTTCGGGGGCAGGGAACACTGAAGCTTTCTTT
v_gene: TRBV24-1; d_gene: NA; j_gene: TRBJ2-1; abundance: few; CDR3aa: CATSDQQELNEQFF; CDR3nt: TGTGCCACCAGTGATCAACAGGAATTGAATGAGCAGTTCTTC
v_gene: TRBV4-1; d_gene: NA; j_gene: TRBJ1-1; abundance: few; CDR3aa: CASSQEGGKVKAFF; CDR3nt: TGCGCCAGCAGCCAAGAAGGGGGGAAAGTTAAAGCTTTCTTT
v_gene: TRBV7-9; d_gene: NA; j_gene: TRBJ2-3; abundance: large; CDR3aa: CASSFTPDTQYF; CDR3nt: TGTGCCAGCAGTTTTACACCAGATACGCAGTATTTT
v_gene: TRBV7-9; d_gene: NA; j_gene: TRBJ2-5; abundance: NA; CDR3aa: CASSLAAATQETQYF; CDR3nt: TGTGCCAGCAGCTTAGCGGCGGCAACCCAAGAGACCCAGTACTTC
v_gene: TRBV7-9; d_gene: NA; j_gene: TRBJ1-6; abundance: few; CDR3aa: CASNRREGRSPLHF; CDR3nt: TGTGCCAGCAATAGGAGGGAAGGCCGCTCACCCCTCCACTTT
v_gene: TRBV14; d_gene: NA; j_gene: TRBJ2-1; abundance: NA; CDR3aa: CASSQDGGAGYYNEQFF; CDR3nt: TGTGCCAGCAGCCAAGATGGGGGTGCAGGATACTACAATGAGCAGTTCTTC
v_gene: TRBV14; d_gene: NA; j_gene: TRBJ2-5; abundance: NA; CDR3aa: CASSQRDLPLPETQYF; CDR3nt: TGTGCCAGCAGCCAGCGGGACTTGCCGCTTCCAGAGACCCAGTACTTC
v_gene: TRBV19; d_gene: NA; j_gene: TRBJ1-2; abundance: NA; CDR3aa: CASSIGLDGYTF; CDR3nt: TGTGCCAGTAGTATAGGGTTGGATGGCTACACCTTC
v_gene: TRBV7-9; d_gene: NA; j_gene: TRBJ2-4; abundance: NA; CDR3aa: CASSLAGQNGEQYF; CDR3nt: TGTGCCAGCAGCTTGGCAGGACAAAATGGGGAGCAGTACTTC
v_gene: TRBV5-1; d_gene: NA; j_gene: TRBJ2-5; abundance: many; CDR3aa: CASRPPGQETQYF; CDR3nt: TGCGCCAGCAGACCTCCGGGACAAGAGACCCAGTACTTC
v_gene: TRBV5-1; d_gene: NA; j_gene: TRBJ2-7; abundance: many; CDR3aa: CASSFGREDYEQYF; CDR3nt: TGCGCCAGCAGCTTCGGCAGGGAGGACTACGAGCAGTACTTC
v_gene: TRBV21-1; d_gene: NA; j_gene: TRBJ2-1; abundance: many; CDR3aa: CASSTRLAGVPIDEQFF; CDR3nt: TGTGCCAGCAGCACCAGACTAGCGGGAGTCCCAATTGATGAGCAGTTCTTC
v_gene: TRBV7-9; d_gene: NA; j_gene: TRBJ2-3; abundance: few; CDR3aa: CASIPYRNFTDTQYF; CDR3nt: TGTGCCAGCATCCCTTACAGGAATTTCACAGATACGCAGTATTTT
v_gene: TRBV15; d_gene: TRBD2; j_gene: TRBJ2-5; abundance: NA; CDR3aa: CATSLAGHQETQYF; CDR3nt: TGTGCCACCAGCCTAGCGGGACACCAAGAGACCCAGTACTTC
v_gene: TRBV6-2/TRBV6-3; d_gene: NA; j_gene: TRBJ2-1; abundance: NA; CDR3aa: CASSYLGRIDNEQFF; CDR3nt: TGTGCCAGCAGTTATCTAGGTCGTATAGACAATGAGCAGTTCTTC
v_gene: TRBV7-9; d_gene: TRBD1; j_gene: TRBJ1-2; abundance: NA; CDR3aa: CASTFGGRGLSYGYTF; CDR3nt: TGTGCCAGCACCTTCGGGGGCAGGGGGCTGTCCTATGGCTACACCTTC
v_gene: TRBV11-2; d_gene: NA; j_gene: TRBJ2-3; abundance: NA; CDR3aa: CASSLVASDGTDTQYF; CDR3nt: TGTGCCAGCAGCTTAGTTGCTAGCGACGGCACAGATACGCAGTATTTT
v_gene: TRBV19; d_gene: TRBD1; j_gene: TRBJ2-1; abundance: NA; CDR3aa: CASSIGDSSYNEQFF; CDR3nt: TGTGCCAGTAGTATAGGGGACAGCTCCTACAATGAGCAGTTCTTC
v_gene: TRBV7-9; d_gene: TRBD2; j_gene: TRBJ2-3; abundance: few; CDR3aa: CASSLAGTSGWNTQYF; CDR3nt: TGTGCCAGCAGCTTGGCCGGGACTAGCGGGTGGAATACGCAGTATTTT
v_gene: TRBV24-1; d_gene: TRBD2; j_gene: TRBJ2-7; abundance: NA; CDR3aa: CATGTTHQGSYEQYF; CDR3nt: TGTGCCACCGGGACTACCCACCAGGGTTCTTACGAGCAGTACTTC
v_gene: TRBV20-1; d_gene: NA; j_gene: TRBJ2-7; abundance: NA; CDR3aa: CSATGPHSYEQYF; CDR3nt: TGCAGTGCTACCGGGCCCCACTCCTACGAGCAGTACTTC
v_gene: TRBV4-3; d_gene: NA; j_gene: TRBJ2-7; abundance: few; CDR3aa: CASSQYDSYEQYF; CDR3nt: TGCGCCAGCAGCCAGTACGACTCCTACGAGCAGTACTTC
v_gene: TRBV7-9; d_gene: NA; j_gene: TRBJ2-3; abundance: few; CDR3aa: CASNLGGLVTDTQYF; CDR3nt: TGTGCCAGCAACCTCGGGGGGCTCGTAACAGATACGCAGTATTTT
v_gene: TRBV24-1; d_gene: TRBD2; j_gene: TRBJ2-1; abundance: NA; CDR3aa: CATSEIAGRNEQFF; CDR3nt: TGTGCCACCAGTGAGATAGCGGGACGCAATGAGCAGTTCTTC
v_gene: TRBV6-6; d_gene: NA; j_gene: TRBJ2-7; abundance: NA; CDR3aa: CASSYDESSYEQYF; CDR3nt: TGTGCCAGCAGTTACGACGAGAGCTCCTACGAGCAGTACTTC
v_gene: TRBV24-1; d_gene: NA; j_gene: TRBJ1-2; abundance: NA; CDR3aa: CATSDGGRNYGYTF; CDR3nt: TGTGCCACCAGTGATGGGGGGCGGAACTATGGCTACACCTTC
v_gene: TRBV21-1; d_gene: NA; j_gene: TRBJ2-3; abundance: NA; CDR3aa: CASSKKGTAVTSTDTQYF; CDR3nt: TGTGCCAGCAGCAAGAAAGGGACAGCTGTAACGAGCACAGATACGCAGTATTTT
v_gene: TRBV7-9; d_gene: NA; j_gene: TRBJ2-1; abundance: NA; CDR3aa: CASSPSGGGPRGYEQFF; CDR3nt: TGTGCCAGCAGCCCATCGGGCGGAGGACCGCGGGGATATGAGCAGTTCTTC
v_gene: TRBV5-6; d_gene: NA; j_gene: TRBJ2-3; abundance: few; CDR3aa: CASSLVSTITDTQYF; CDR3nt: TGTGCCAGCAGCTTGGTGTCGACTATCACAGATACGCAGTATTTT
v_gene: TRBV4-2; d_gene: TRBD2; j_gene: TRBJ2-7; abundance: many; CDR3aa: CASSQDRSGRASYEQYF; CDR3nt: TGTGCCAGCAGCCAAGATCGAAGCGGGAGGGCCTCCTACGAGCAGTACTTC
v_gene: TRBV7-8; d_gene: NA; j_gene: TRBJ2-2; abundance: few; CDR3aa: CASSLRDYAGTGELFF; CDR3nt: TGTGCCAGCAGCTTAAGGGATTACGCGGGCACCGGGGAGCTGTTTTTT
v_gene: TRBV7-8; d_gene: TRBD1; j_gene: TRBJ1-4; abundance: NA; CDR3aa: CASSSRDRLNEKLFF; CDR3nt: TGTGCCAGCAGCTCCCGGGACAGACTTAATGAAAAACTGTTTTTT
v_gene: TRBV7-6; d_gene: TRBD2; j_gene: TRBJ2-1; abundance: few; CDR3aa: CASSLAQLAGGLNEQFF; CDR3nt: TGTGCCAGCAGCTTAGCGCAACTAGCGGGGGGGCTCAATGAGCAGTTCTTC
v_gene: TRBV7-8; d_gene: NA; j_gene: TRBJ2-3; abundance: few; CDR3aa: CASSSRVSDTQYF; CDR3nt: TGTGCCAGCAGCTCACGTGTATCAGATACGCAGTATTTT
v_gene: TRBV24-1; d_gene: TRBD1; j_gene: TRBJ2-2; abundance: NA; CDR3aa: CATSPVGQAHTGELFF; CDR3nt: TGTGCCACCAGCCCCGTGGGACAGGCACACACCGGGGAGCTGTTTTTT
v_gene: TRBV29-1; d_gene: NA; j_gene: TRBJ1-4; abundance: many; CDR3aa: CSVDTPGDFGKLFF; CDR3nt: TGCAGCGTTGATACGCCCGGGGATTTCGGAAAACTGTTTTTT
v_gene: TRBV15; d_gene: TRBD2; j_gene: TRBJ2-1; abundance: few; CDR3aa: CATSRGAGVTYNEQFF; CDR3nt: TGTGCCACCAGCAGAGGAGCGGGAGTTACATACAATGAGCAGTTCTTC
v_gene: TRBV12-3/TRBV12-4; d_gene: TRBD1; j_gene: TRBJ1-2; abundance: many; CDR3aa: CATHWAGGLSGPDGGYTF; CDR3nt: TGTGCCACCCATTGGGCAGGGGGACTCTCTGGGCCTGATGGTGGCTACACCTTC
v_gene: TRBV4-2; d_gene: TRBD2; j_gene: TRBJ2-1; abundance: many; CDR3aa: CASSQDRAGGPDEQFF; CDR3nt: TGTGCCAGCAGCCAAGATCGGGCGGGGGGGCCCGATGAGCAGTTCTTC
v_gene: TRBV5-5; d_gene: TRBD2; j_gene: TRBJ2-7; abundance: many; CDR3aa: CASSYVGGYEQYF; CDR3nt: TGTGCCAGCAGCTACGTGGGGGGGTACGAGCAGTACTTC
v_gene: TRBV19; d_gene: TRBD1; j_gene: TRBJ2-7; abundance: NA; CDR3aa: CASSAIPGQGNEQYF; CDR3nt: TGTGCCAGTAGTGCAATACCGGGACAGGGTAACGAGCAGTACTTC
v_gene: TRBV7-9; d_gene: NA; j_gene: TRBJ2-3; abundance: many; CDR3aa: CASSPLEDTQYF; CDR3nt: TGTGCCAGCAGCCCTCTAGAAGATACGCAGTATTTT
v_gene: TRBV19; d_gene: TRBD1; j_gene: TRBJ2-2; abundance: NA; CDR3aa: CAGQANTGELFF; CDR3nt: TGTGCAGGACAGGCGAACACCGGGGAGCTGTTTTTT